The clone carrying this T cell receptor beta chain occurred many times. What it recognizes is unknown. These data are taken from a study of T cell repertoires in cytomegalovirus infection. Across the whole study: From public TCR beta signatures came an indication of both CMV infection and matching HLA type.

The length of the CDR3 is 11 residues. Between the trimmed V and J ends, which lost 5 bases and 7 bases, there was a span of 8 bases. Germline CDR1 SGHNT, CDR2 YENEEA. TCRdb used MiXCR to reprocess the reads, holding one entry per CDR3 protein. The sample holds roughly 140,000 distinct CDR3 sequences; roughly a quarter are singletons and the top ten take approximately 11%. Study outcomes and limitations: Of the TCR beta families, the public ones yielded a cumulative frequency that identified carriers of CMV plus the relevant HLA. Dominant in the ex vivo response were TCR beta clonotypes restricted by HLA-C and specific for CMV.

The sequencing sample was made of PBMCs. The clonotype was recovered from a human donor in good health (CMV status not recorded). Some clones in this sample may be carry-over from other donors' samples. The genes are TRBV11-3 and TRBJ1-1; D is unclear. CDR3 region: CASSNGYEAFF. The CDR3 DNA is TGTGCCAGCAGCAACGGTTATGAAGCTTTCTTT.